This T cell receptor (beta chain) was retrieved from a study of T cells after posttransplantation cyclophosphamide. Study-level points and caveats: Blood and skin or GI T cell repertoires showed limited TRB overlap.

Many counts were recorded for this clone. What it recognizes is unknown. This CDR3 contains 16 residues. Germline CDR1 LNHDA, CDR2 SQIVND (reference sequence). Trimming stripped 2 bases from V and 7 bases from J, with 18 bases between. Cyclophosphamide on days +3 and +4 followed busulfan-fludarabine conditioning and a marrow graft. This table comes from immunoSEQ multiplex PCR, and its TCRdb copy is limited to in-frame clones, with some not included. The counts give 7,000 to 8,000 clones, none of them seen only once; about 6% is held by the top ten. The material sequenced was PBMCs, taken after allogeneic stem cell transplant with posttransplant cyclophosphamide. The V call is TRBV19, the J call TRBJ1-5, with a possible D match to TRBD1 (5 bases). The clonotype was recovered from a female patient aged 50 to 60 who received an allogeneic stem cell transplant from an unrelated donor, was CMV-positive, and had acute GVHD only. Some T cells may be transferred from the graft donor. CDR3 in amino acids: CASSIRAGSSGQPQHF. The CDR3 nucleotides are TGTGCCAGTAGTATAAGGGCAGGTTCCTCAGGGCAGCCCCAGCATTTT.